This T cell receptor (beta chain) was obtained from a study of vaccination and CD4 T cells after COVID-19. This clonotype showed up just a few times. Its target is unknown. CDR3 length: 20 amino acids. CDR1 is MNHEY, CDR2 SMNVEV, per germline (reference sequence). The germline V and J ends were trimmed by 3 bases and 0 bases, with 26 bases remaining between them. As to treatment: approximately nine-day PBMC culture with coronavirus spike peptide pools or control peptides (ViraFEST assay). The Oncomine TCR Beta short-read assay was applied to DNA of cultured CD4+ T cells. Genomic DNA was isolated from CD4+ T cells that had been cultured. From the PCR reads, TCRdb called clonotypes with MiXCR, one entry per CDR3 protein. The sample consists of 4,000 to 4,500 distinct CDR3 sequences, less than 55% of them appearing once.

V and J are TRBV27 and TRBJ1-1; D not certain. This sequence was found in a human donor who had recovered from COVID-19. What was sequenced was CD4+ T cells from blood, cultured in vitro. CDR3 sequence: CASSFPGYSPRSPMNTEAFF. The CDR3 region has the DNA TGTGCCAGCAGTTTCCCGGGTTATTCCCCGAGGAGCCCCATGAACACTGAAGCTTTCTTT.